These T cell receptor beta chains were read from a single sample in a study of blood T cells in healthy people across ages. TCRdb re-analysed the 5' RACE reads in MiXCR, keeping a single row per CDR3 protein. Of 600,000 to 850,000 distinct CDR3 sequences detected, roughly 43% appear once; the ten largest clones hold roughly 19%. Material: blood. These receptors were obtained from a woman aged 60-70 years in good health. Each CDR3 is given with its conserved first and last residue. The D gene is left open where the match is weak. Not all rows give a size; the values are once, few, many and, for expanded clones, a class.

15 TRBJ2-7 TRBD1 . TRBV19 CASSTGTGAVGEQYF TGTGCCAGTAGTACCGGGACAGGGGCGGTCGGCGAGCAGTACTTC
13 TRBJ1-2 TRBD1 few TRBV12-3/TRBV12-4 CASSAGQGSRYTF TGTGCCAGCAGTGCGGGACAGGGTTCTCGCTACACCTTC
13 TRBJ1-1 . . TRBV20-1 CSARLNGDTEAFF TGCAGTGCTAGATTGAATGGGGACACTGAAGCTTTCTTT
16 TRBJ2-7 . . TRBV4-1 CASSQRWDTSSYEQYF TGCGCCAGCAGCCAAAGATGGGACACGAGCTCCTACGAGCAGTACTTC
13 TRBJ1-5 . . TRBV20-1 CSAGPGNNQPQHF TGCAGTGCTGGGCCAGGGAACAATCAGCCCCAGCATTTT
13 TRBJ1-5 . few TRBV12-3/TRBV12-4 CASDRSSNQPQHF TGTGCCAGTGACAGATCTAGCAATCAGCCCCAGCATTTT
14 TRBJ1-5 . . TRBV20-1 CSARAGIQGQPQHF TGCAGTGCCCGAGCCGGAATCCAAGGGCAGCCCCAGCATTTT
14 TRBJ2-5 TRBD1 few TRBV29-1 CSVVRTGGQETQYF TGCAGCGTTGTTAGAACAGGGGGACAAGAGACCCAGTACTTC
15 TRBJ2-7 . . TRBV5-1 CASSSGTASSYEQYF TGCGCCAGCAGCTCGGGGACCGCGAGCTCCTACGAGCAGTACTTC
15 TRBJ2-7 TRBD2 few TRBV10-2 CASSAVTSVTYEQYF TGCGCCAGCAGTGCCGTGACTAGCGTAACCTACGAGCAGTACTTC
16 TRBJ2-1 TRBD2 . TRBV3-1 CASSQEGRGSYNEQFF TGTGCCAGCAGCCAAGAAGGGCGGGGGTCCTACAATGAGCAGTTCTTC
12 TRBJ1-5 . many TRBV20-1 CSASPGNQPQHF TGCAGTGCTAGTCCGGGCAATCAGCCCCAGCATTTT
15 TRBJ2-7 TRBD1 . TRBV5-1 CASSLGQTGGYEQYF TGCGCCAGCAGCTTGGGGCAAACAGGGGGATACGAGCAGTACTTC
15 TRBJ1-2 TRBD1 once TRBV10-3 CAITLGTEANCGYTF TGTGCCATCACCCTGGGGACAGAAGCTAACTGTGGCTACACCTTC
15 TRBJ1-1 . few TRBV29-1 CSVEEGVWGNTEAFF TGCAGCGTTGAAGAAGGTGTATGGGGGAACACTGAAGCTTTCTTT
14 TRBJ2-5 TRBD1 . TRBV25-1 CASSDRGRIETQYF TGTGCCAGCTCTGACAGGGGGCGCATCGAGACCCAGTACTTC
11 TRBJ1-4 . . TRBV20-1 CSAPLNEKLFF TGCAGTGCGCCGTTAAATGAAAAACTGTTTTTT
14 TRBJ2-7 TRBD2 . TRBV7-2 CASSPTSGKYEQYF TGTGCCAGCAGCCCGACTAGCGGAAAATACGAGCAGTACTTC
15 TRBJ1-6 . . TRBV6-2/TRBV6-3 CASRSSGQGISPLHF TGTGCCAGCAGGTCGTCGGGGCAGGGAATTTCACCCCTCCACTTT
14 TRBJ1-4 . few TRBV20-1 CSASPARVGEKLFF TGCAGTGCTAGCCCCGCCAGGGTGGGTGAAAAACTGTTTTTT
17 TRBJ2-1 TRBD2 many TRBV10-3 CAISYQPASGVGVEQFF TGTGCCATCAGCTACCAGCCGGCTAGCGGAGTAGGGGTTGAGCAGTTCTTC
13 TRBJ2-5 . many TRBV29-1 CSVDAGAGETQYF TGCAGCGTTGATGCGGGGGCCGGGGAGACCCAGTACTTC
14 TRBJ2-7 TRBD2 few TRBV6-2/TRBV6-3 CASRRTSGSSEQYF TGTGCCAGCAGGAGAACTAGCGGGAGTTCCGAGCAGTACTTC
16 TRBJ2-3 . many TRBV5-1 CASSLEQVLATDTQYF TGCGCCAGCAGCTTGGAACAGGTTCTAGCCACAGATACGCAGTATTTT
15 TRBJ2-5 TRBD2 few TRBV2 CASSEAGLGSETQYF TGTGCCAGCAGTGAGGCGGGACTAGGTTCCGAGACCCAGTACTTC
14 TRBJ2-1 . . TRBV7-8 CASSLVRVFNEQFF TGTGCCAGCAGCTTAGTGAGAGTGTTCAATGAGCAGTTCTTC
16 TRBJ2-4 . many TRBV11-2 CASSNREGGSKNIQYF TGTGCCAGCAGCAACAGGGAGGGTGGGTCCAAAAACATTCAGTACTTC
11 TRBJ1-2 . . TRBV12-3/TRBV12-4 CASSVRGGYTF TGTGCCAGCAGCGTAAGGGGAGGCTACACCTTC
15 TRBJ2-3 TRBD2 . TRBV20-1 CSARDGGGPVDTQYF TGCAGTGCTAGAGATGGGGGAGGGCCGGTAGATACGCAGTATTTT
15 TRBJ2-5 TRBD1 few TRBV15 CATSRPGQGRETQYF TGTGCCACCAGCAGACCGGGACAGGGCCGGGAGACCCAGTACTTC
16 TRBJ2-1 TRBD2 . TRBV6-2/TRBV6-3 CASSYQSSGVHNEQFF TGTGCCAGCAGTTACCAATCTAGCGGGGTCCATAATGAGCAGTTCTTC
14 TRBJ2-3 TRBD1 many TRBV10-3 CAISESTGSDTQYF TGTGCCATCAGTGAGTCGACAGGGTCGGATACGCAGTATTTT
16 TRBJ2-5 TRBD2 few TRBV5-1 CASSLVLAGAQETQYF TGCGCCAGCAGCTTGGTGTTAGCGGGAGCCCAAGAGACCCAGTACTTC
14 TRBJ1-2 . few TRBV6-1 CASSDQNHRVGYTF TGTGCCAGCAGTGACCAGAACCACAGGGTCGGCTACACCTTC
14 TRBJ2-4 TRBD2 few TRBV10-3 CATTSGGEGNIQYF TGTGCCACCACCTCCGGCGGGGAGGGTAACATTCAGTACTTC
14 TRBJ2-7 . many TRBV9 CASSVGLGNYEQYF TGTGCCAGCAGCGTAGGTCTAGGCAACTACGAGCAGTACTTC